This T cell receptor (beta chain) was identified in a study of T cell responses to AZD1222 COVID-19 vaccine. Study outcomes and limitations: Vaccine-associated CD4 TCRs spanned spike, dominant at 160-218 and 743-854.

As for this clone: What it binds is unknown.

This CDR3 region has 16 residues. Germline V CDR1 and CDR2: LNHDA, SQIVND (reference sequence). V lost 3 bases to trimming and J lost 2 bases, with 14 bases between them. The protocol was immunoSEQ multiplex PCR, while the TCRdb copy is restricted to in-frame clones and leaves out a portion. The sample lists fewer than 200,000 clones, 70% to 90% occurring once. This chain links TRBV19 with TRBJ2-1; D is perhaps TRBD1 (6 bases). Sequenced here: peripheral blood, sampled 28 days after the second AZD1222 dose. This clonotype was obtained from an adult who received the AZD1222 COVID-19 vaccine. Here the CDR3 reads CASSIPPAGAYNEQFF. Written as DNA, the CDR3 is TGTGCCAGTAGTATCCCCCCAGCAGGGGCCTACAATGAGCAGTTCTTC.